This entry is about one TCR beta chain. The method was immunoSEQ multiplex PCR; TCRdb's version includes in-frame clones alone and lacks a portion of them. The table includes tens of thousands of clones, 77% detected once. The entry originates in a study of OX40 agonist ivuxolimab in advanced cancers. Germline lookup yields CDR1 KGHSH and CDR2 LQKENI. V dropped 2 bases and J dropped 4 bases, with 8 bases sitting between them. The CDR3 consists of 13 residues. The sequencing used CD4+ or CD8+ T cells sorted from blood, collected in a trial of the OX40 agonist ivuxolimab. This chain connects TRBV18 to TRBJ2-5; no clear D. The origin of this receptor is an adult with an advanced solid tumor such as melanoma, head and neck, liver or kidney cancer. CDR3 amino acids: CASSPFSVETQYF. The CDR3 bases are TGTGCCAGCTCACCATTTTCGGTAGAGACCCAGTACTTC. Drawing the rest from reference TRBV18 and TRBJ2-5, the complete variable domain is NAGVMQNPRHLVRRRGQEARLRCSPMKGHSHVYWYRQLPEEGLKFMVYLQKENIIDESGMPKERFSAEFPKEGPSILRIQQVVRGDSAAYFCASSPFSVETQYFGPGTRLLVL.